This TCR beta chain emerged from a study of shared clonotypes between healthy human individuals (TCRdb year 2020). About the full investigation: The cohort comprised a couple of women and a few men aged 18 to 49 years. To estimate repertoire size and how much clonotype sharing occurs between individuals, the study deeply sequenced the blood TCR repertoires of five healthy adults. Different laboratories and diverse techniques were used to prepare libraries and sequence TCR repertoires, to increase sequencing depth and limit assay-specific biases. Each donor's leukapheresis produced roughly between roughly 0.94 and 9.5 billion PBMCs.

Using the deep immunoSEQ assay, TCR CDR3 regions were amplified from genomic DNA by multiplex PCR. Extracted genomic DNA from each cell subset was distributed evenly across all wells of several immunoSEQ 96-well plates, and each plate was treated as a replicate. For unsorted PBMC, around 290 ng of genomic DNA, equivalent to approximately 30,000 T cell genomes, went into each replicate PCR. Ten immunoSEQ deep assay plates were used to sequence the unsorted PBMC genomic DNA. The purified libraries were quantified using a Qubit 3.0 fluorometer, sized with a Bioanalyzer 2100, and then quantified again using the KAPA Library Quantification kit. Every immunoSEQ 96-well plate was sequenced on a separate single-read 150-cycle Illumina NextSeq 550 flow cell. The study's own analysis went as follows. Because the immunoSEQ output included only junctional sequences and no quality scores, the filtering could not be the same as the filtering used for full-length reads. To assign V/J genes and CDR3, sequences were annotated against IMGT germline references using PyIR, a Python wrapper for IgBLAST v1.9. Reads were filtered out if the reads had weak V/J assignments (E-value above 1e-6), no CDR3, stop codons, out-of-frame junctions, or ambiguous translated residues. V3J clonotypes were defined by identical inferred V gene, J gene, and CDR3 amino acid sequence. Percentage overlap between repertoires was computed as shared unique clonotypes divided by the size of the smaller repertoire. Repertoire richness was assessed with RTK rarefaction, the Chao1 estimator, and Recon v2.1 estimates of unobserved clonotypes. TCRdb's version of the immuneACCESS table is confined to in-frame rearrangements and falls short of the full clone set. An unresolved V gene accounts for under half of the shortfall where checked; the remainder is of unknown origin. V and J calls plus clone size are reproduced from that table; the DNA served to infer D and trimming. The sample data list fewer than 650,000 clones, and around 77% of these were observed just once. Of the sample, 12% falls within the top ten clones.

V trim: 6 bases; J trim: 0 bases; unmatched bases: 11. The CDR3 contains 17 residues, cysteine and phenylalanine counted. Just the 51-base CDR3 DNA is kept, in frame starting at base 1. The germline V gene supplies CDR1 MRHNA and CDR2 SNTAGT. General study outcomes and caveats: Because the study included a small number of donors, the genetic and exposure-history diversity represented was limited. Based on pairwise subsampling, the degree of clonotype sharing among donors was expected to be affected by sequencing depth. Only blood was sampled, and tissue TCR repertoires likely differ from those in blood.

The donors were healthy, HIV-negative adults with no recently reported acute infections or vaccinations. All donors were Caucasian adults living in Nashville, Tennessee, USA. For unsorted samples, 100 million or so PBMCs were counted, and genomic DNA was extracted using the QIAamp DNA Blood Mini kit. Blood was obtained by leukapheresis, after which PBMCs were separated by Ficoll-Histopaque density gradient centrifugation and cryopreserved in liquid nitrogen vapor phase. Details on this clone: Its antigen specificity is not known. No quality values exist for individual bases; no much larger clone is one base distant.

The sequence links TRBV6-4 to TRBJ2-3, with 8 bases in between that match TRBD2. The sample was PBMCs. The TCR originated in a woman between 40 and 55 years old in good health. Some clones in this sample may be carry-over from other donors' samples. The DNA sequence reads TGTGCCAGCAGCGAGAAGGGGCTAGCGGGTAGCACAGATACGCAGTATTTT. Its protein product is CASSEKGLAGSTDTQYF.